This passage covers 20 T cell receptor beta chains from one sample sequenced in a study of cytomegalovirus exposure and HLA in healthy donors. TCRdb's table, derived via immunoSEQ multiplex PCR, lists solely in-frame clones and lacks some. The repertoire has 250,000 to 300,000 clones, 90% of them found once; the top ten carry under 0.4%. Material for sequencing was PBMCs. These receptors were collected from a woman aged 18-35 years in good health and CMV-seronegative.

The chain recombines TRBV19 with TRBJ1-1, with no clear D. CDR3 length: 12 amino acids. The germline CDR1 and CDR2 sequences are LNHDA and SQIVND (reference sequence). The ends were cut back, 3 bases at V and 4 bases at J, with 6 bases in the middle. The CDR3 sequence is CASSIGPTEAFF. CDR3 DNA sequence: TGTGCCAGTAGTATTGGGCCCACTGAAGCTTTCTTT.

This sequence joins TRBV2 and TRBJ1-2; the D gene is possibly TRBD1 (5 bases). Trimming cost V 5 bases and J 11 bases, with 21 bases left between them. Germline V gene lookup returns CDR1 SNHLY and CDR2 FYNNEI. CDR3 size: 14 residues. CDR3 region: CASSKGGESMRYTF. CDR3 bases: TGTGCCAGCAGTAAGGGAGGGGAGAGTATGCGGTACACCTTC.

This rearrangement joins TRBV11-2 to TRBJ1-1; D remains unclear. Germline CDR1 is SGHAT and CDR2 is FQNNGV. V shed 1 base and J shed 4 bases, with 7 bases lying between them. The CDR3 is 13 amino acids. CDR3 nucleotide sequence: TGTGCCAGCAGCTTAGGACTCACCACTGAAGCTTTCTTT. Translating gives CASSLGLTTEAFF.

The chain joins TRBV4-1 to TRBJ2-4; 7 bases agree with TRBD2. CDR3 length: 12 amino acids. J was trimmed by 13 bases and V by 1 base; bases with no gene match: 4. Per the germline V gene, CDR1 is MGHRA and CDR2 is YSYEKL. CDR3 region: CASSQGGGEQYF. CDR3 coding DNA: TGCGCCAGCAGCCAAGGGGGGGGTGAGCAGTACTTC.

The chain employs TRBV4-1 and TRBJ2-2; 7 positions match TRBD2. Germline loops: CDR1 MGHRA, CDR2 YSYEKL. The CDR3 has 15 residues. Trimming removed 4 bases from V and 3 bases from J; junction bases left unmatched: 5. The CDR3 DNA reads TGCGCCAGCAGCCCAGAAGCGGGGTACACCGGGGAGCTGTTTTTT. Amino acids: CASSPEAGYTGELFF.

The rearrangement uses TRBV7-2 and TRBJ2-1; maybe TRBD1 (6 bases). Deletions cut 3 bases from V and 1 base from J, with 13 bases between. Per germline, CDR1 SGHTA and CDR2 FQGNSA. There are 16 residues in the CDR3. In nucleotides, the CDR3 is TGTGCCAGCAGCTTTTCGGGGCAGGGGTCCTACAATGAGCAGTTCTTC. Residues: CASSFSGQGSYNEQFF. Supplemented by reference TRBV7-2 and TRBJ2-1, the full variable domain reads GAGVSQSPSNKVTEKGKDVELRCDPISGHTALYWYRQSLGQGLEFLIYFQGNSAPDKSGLPSDRFSAERTGGSVSTLTIQRTQQEDSAVYLCASSFSGQGSYNEQFFGPGTRLTVL.

The chain carries TRBV27 and TRBJ2-7, with D hard to call. Germline CDR1 and CDR2: MNHEY and SMNVEV (reference sequence). The CDR3 contains 13 residues. V gave up 4 bases and J gave up 0 bases, with 7 bases separating them. The CDR3 spells CASSYSSSYEQYF. The CDR3 nucleotides read TGTGCCAGCAGTTACAGTAGCTCCTACGAGCAGTACTTC.

This chain links TRBV11-2 with TRBJ1-3; tentative D call: TRBD1 (6 bases). Trimming cost V 1 base and J 4 bases, with 11 bases left between them. The CDR3 loop spans 15 amino acids. Germline-derived CDR1 and CDR2 are SGHAT and FQNNGV. The CDR3 loop reads CASSLGTGNGNTIYF. Written as DNA, the CDR3 is TGTGCCAGCAGCTTAGGAACAGGGAACGGAAACACCATATATTTT.

This rearrangement joins TRBV6-1 to TRBJ1-6, with TRBD1 identical over 7 bases. The CDR3 length is 18 residues. Germline V gene data show CDR1 as MNHNS and CDR2 as SASEGT. The V segment lost 4 bases and the J segment 0 bases; nucleotides outside the gene matches: 9. The CDR3 spells CASSGGTGVLSYNSPLHF. The CDR3 bases are TGTGCCAGCAGTGGGGGTACAGGGGTGCTCTCCTATAATTCACCCCTCCACTTT.

The chain carries TRBV19 and TRBJ1-5; unclear D gene. Germline lookup yields CDR1 LNHDA and CDR2 SQIVND (reference sequence). The CDR3 is 14 residues long. The V end was cut by 7 bases, the J end by 3 bases, with 13 bases between. CDR3 in amino acids: CASKFGVFNQPQHF. The CDR3 nucleotides are TGTGCCAGTAAATTCGGAGTTTTCAATCAGCCCCAGCATTTT.

The genes are TRBV7-7 and TRBJ1-3; 7 bases map to TRBD1. The CDR3 runs 15 residues. In germline, CDR1 is SSHAT, CDR2 FNYEAQ (reference sequence). The V gene end was trimmed by 5 bases and the J gene end by 4 bases; junction bases not matched to a gene: 8. CDR3 amino acids: CASSPTTGSGNTIYF. The CDR3 DNA is TGTGCCAGCAGCCCTACGACAGGGTCCGGAAACACCATATATTTT.

The CDR3 DNA sequence: TGTGCCAGCAGCCTGGACAGGGAACCGACTGAAGCTTTCTTT. Its protein product is CASSLDREPTEAFF. The V call is TRBV7-8, the J call TRBJ1-1; 8 positions agree with TRBD1. V lost 5 bases and J lost 5; bases outside the gene matches: 7. Germline lookup yields CDR1 SGHVS and CDR2 FQNEAQ. The CDR3 sequence is 14 residues long.

This clone was seen only a few times. The CDR3 nucleotides read TGTGCCAGCAGCGTAGCTACAGATACGCAGTATTTT. Protein product: CASSVATDTQYF. V usage is TRBV9 and J usage is TRBJ2-3, with D unclear. V lost 0 bases to trimming and J lost 3 bases, with 2 bases between them. The CDR3 contains 12 residues. CDR1 SGDLS and CDR2 YYNGEE come from the germline V gene.

This sequence joins TRBV7-2 and TRBJ2-7, with D hard to call. This CDR3 region has 15 residues. Per the germline V gene, CDR1 is SGHTA and CDR2 is FQGNSA. V lost 1 base and J lost 4, with 14 bases in between. As DNA, the CDR3 is TGTGCCAGCAGCTTAGAATGGCTAGTCCAATACGAGCAGTACTTC. Translation: CASSLEWLVQYEQYF.

This chain uses TRBV6-5 with TRBJ2-2; 8 bases match TRBD2. This CDR3 spans 14 amino acids. The germline V gene has CDR1 MNHEY and CDR2 SVGAGI. V trimming: 6 bases; J trimming: 6 bases; junction bases outside the gene matches: 6. The CDR3 DNA is TGTGCCAGCAGGATTCGGGGGGGCCCCGGGGAGCTGTTTTTT. Translating gives CASRIRGGPGELFF.

The V and J genes are TRBV6-1 and TRBJ2-5, with 9 bases identical to TRBD1. J gave up 4 bases and V 5 bases, and 8 bases lay outside the gene matches. The CDR3 extends over 15 amino acids. The germline CDR1 and CDR2 sequences are MNHNS and SASEGT. CDR3 nucleotide sequence: TGTGCCAGCAGTCCACAACAGGGGGCCGGAGAGACCCAGTACTTC. This codes for CASSPQQGAGETQYF.

This chain uses TRBV23-1 with TRBJ2-7, with D possibly TRBD1 on 7 matching bases. TRBV23-1 is an open reading frame, and its role is uncertain. This CDR3 contains 15 residues. V was shortened by 8 bases and J by 6 bases, with 23 bases between the two germline ends. Here the CDR3 DNA reads TGCGCCAGCTATCCCAGGGGGGCGAAGCAATCCGAGCAGTACGTC. Encoded protein: CASYPRGAKQSEQYV.

V and J are TRBV6-5 and TRBJ2-7, with TRBD1 identical over 9 bases. The V segment lost 6 bases and the J segment 5 bases; nucleotides outside the gene matches: 11. The CDR3 spans 15 residues. Per the germline V gene, CDR1 is MNHEY and CDR2 is SVGAGI. The CDR3 coding sequence is TGTGCCAGCAGAAAACCGGGACAGGGAATCCACGAGCAGTACGTC. It yields the protein CASRKPGQGIHEQYV.

The rearrangement links TRBV28 to TRBJ2-3; 11 bases are a match to TRBD2. The CDR3 length is 20 residues. With V trimmed by 3 bases and J by 0 bases, 14 bases remained unmatched. Germline assignment: CDR1 MDHEN and CDR2 SYDVKM. The CDR3: CASSFPLAGGTISSTDTQYF. CDR3 coding DNA: TGTGCCAGCAGTTTCCCGCTAGCGGGGGGCACGATCTCTAGCACAGATACGCAGTATTTT.

This chain connects TRBV7-9 to TRBJ1-2, with 7 bases lining up with TRBD1. The CDR3 contains 15 residues. The V and J ends lost 5 bases and 0 bases, in that order; junction bases with no gene match: 6. From germline, CDR1 is SEHNR and CDR2 FQNEAQ (reference sequence). The chain's CDR3 is CASSGGTAPNYGYTF. DNA for the CDR3: TGTGCCAGCAGCGGGGGGACAGCACCTAACTATGGCTACACCTTC. The whole variable domain, filled in from reference TRBV7-9 and TRBJ1-2, reads DTGVSQNPRHKITKRGQNVTFRCDPISEHNRLYWYRQTLGQGPEFLTYFQNEAQLEKSRLLSDRFSAERPKGSFSTLEIQRTEQGDSAMYLCASSGGTAPNYGYTFGSGTRLTVV.